The 3 T cell receptor beta chains given below trace back to one sample, sequenced in a study of metastatic and nonmetastatic thyroid tumors. None of the patients had undergone any treatment ahead of thyroid surgery. TCRdb reassembled clones from the PCR reads with MiXCR. The table includes 30,000 to 40,000 clones, 35% detected once. Material: tumor tissue. The receptors here all came from a female donor with papillary thyroid cancer or a benign thyroid nodule (not recorded which). Some clones in this sample may be carry-over from other donors' samples.

Many counts were recorded for this clone. This rearrangement joins TRBV6-1 to TRBJ2-2, with 7 bases matching TRBD1. CDR1 and CDR2 from the germline V gene are MNHNS and SASEGT. This CDR3 is built from 14 residues. V shed 6 bases, J shed 6 bases, and the junction held 7 bases outside the gene matches. The CDR3 nucleotides are TGTGCCAGCAGGCTAGGGGGCGGCCCCGGGGAGCTGTTTTTT. It yields the protein CASRLGGGPGELFF.

A few counts support this clone. The chain recombines TRBV19 with TRBJ1-1; D might be TRBD1 (5 bases). Germline CDR1 and CDR2: LNHDA and SQIVND (reference sequence). V shed 6 bases and J shed 10 bases, with 21 bases lying between them. The CDR3 contains 14 residues. CDR3 protein: CASSTLGVERGAFF. CDR3 DNA: TGTGCCAGTAGCACCCTGGGGGTCGAGAGGGGAGCTTTCTTT. Combining the CDR3 with reference TRBV19 and TRBJ1-1 gives the whole variable domain DGGITQSPKYLFRKEGQNVTLSCEQNLNHDAMYWYRQDPGQGLRLIYYSQIVNDFQKGDIAEGYSVSREKKESFPLTVTSAQKNPTAFYLCASSTLGVERGAFFGQGTRLTVV.

This chain links TRBV5-1 with TRBJ2-3; TRBD1 matches at 9 bases. Germline lookup yields CDR1 SGHRS and CDR2 YFSETQ. Unmatched junction bases numbered 8, after V lost 6 bases and J lost 0 bases. This CDR3 has 16 residues. In DNA, the CDR3 is TGCGCCAGCATCTCCGGAGACAGGGGGAGCACAGATACGCAGTATTTT. Translated, it gives CASISGDRGSTDTQYF.